This T cell receptor (beta chain) was recovered during a study of CD8+ T cells in alopecia areata. Study in general: The roughly 6-10-week-old female C3H/HeJ mice were given skin taken from approximately 6-12-month-old C3H/HeJ graft donors that had spontaneous alopecia. Findings and caveats of the study: In lesional scalp, particularly from alopecia totalis/universalis, clonality was higher than in normal scalp. Sequences from scalp samples also cover resident alphabeta T cells of normal skin.

This CDR3 is built from 14 residues. Germline CDR1 reads FNHDT; CDR2 reads SITEND (reference sequence). V gave up 6 bases and J gave up 0 bases, with 10 bases separating them. Sequencing templates came from extracted RNA that was reverse transcribed into cDNA. TCRdb's table, derived via immunoSEQ multiplex PCR, lists solely in-frame clones and lacks some. The sample contains some 120,000 clones, none of them singletons. With respect to this clone: Its matching antigen is unknown. Germline and genes: mouse. The sequence runs out 4 residues before the end of the CDR3; the remainder is reconstructed from the germline J gene.

The receptor's source is a C3H/HeJ mouse with alopecia areata. These mice share the MHC haplotype H2-k. Sequencing was done on a sample of lesional skin. This sequence joins TRBV19 and TRBJ2-1, with D possibly being TRBD2 (5 bases). CDR3: CASTPTDNYAEQFF. CDR3 bases read: TGTGCCAGCACCCCGACTGATAACTATGCT.